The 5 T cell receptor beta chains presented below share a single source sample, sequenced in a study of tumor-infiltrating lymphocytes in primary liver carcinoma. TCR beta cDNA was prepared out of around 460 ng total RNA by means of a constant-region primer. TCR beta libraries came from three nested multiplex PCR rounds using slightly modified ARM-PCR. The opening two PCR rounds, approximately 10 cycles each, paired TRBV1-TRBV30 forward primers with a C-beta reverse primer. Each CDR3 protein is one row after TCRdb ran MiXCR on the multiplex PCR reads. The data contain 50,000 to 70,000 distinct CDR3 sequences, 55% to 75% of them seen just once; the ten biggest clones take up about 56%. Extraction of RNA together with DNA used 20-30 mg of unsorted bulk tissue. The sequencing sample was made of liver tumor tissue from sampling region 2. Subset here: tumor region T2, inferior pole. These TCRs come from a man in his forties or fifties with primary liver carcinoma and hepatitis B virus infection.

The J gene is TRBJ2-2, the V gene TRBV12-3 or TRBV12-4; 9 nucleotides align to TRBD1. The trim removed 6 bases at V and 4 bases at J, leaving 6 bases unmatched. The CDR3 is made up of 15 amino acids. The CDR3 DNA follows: TGTGCCAGCAGCCACGACAGGGGGGGCACCGGGGAGCTGTTTTTT. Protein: CASSHDRGGTGELFF.

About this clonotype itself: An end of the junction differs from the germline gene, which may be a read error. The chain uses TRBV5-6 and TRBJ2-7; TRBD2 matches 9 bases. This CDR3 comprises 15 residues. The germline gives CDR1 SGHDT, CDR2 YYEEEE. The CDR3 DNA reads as TGTGCTAGCAGCTTCATGGCTAGCGGGGCGTACGAGCAGTACTTC. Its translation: CASSFMASGAYEQYF. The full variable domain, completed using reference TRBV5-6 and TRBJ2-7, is DAGVTQSPTHLIKTRGQQVTLRCSPKSGHDTVSWYQQALGQGPQFIFQYYEEEERQRGNFPDRFSGHQFPNYSSELNVNALLLGDSALYLCASSFMASGAYEQYFGPGTRLTVT.

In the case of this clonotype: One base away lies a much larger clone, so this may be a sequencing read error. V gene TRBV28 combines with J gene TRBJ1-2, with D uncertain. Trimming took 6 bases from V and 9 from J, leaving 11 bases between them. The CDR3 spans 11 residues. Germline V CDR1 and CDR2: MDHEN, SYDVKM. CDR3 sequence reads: CASRDLISYTF. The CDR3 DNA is TGTGCCAGCAGAGACCTGATAAGCTACACCTTC.

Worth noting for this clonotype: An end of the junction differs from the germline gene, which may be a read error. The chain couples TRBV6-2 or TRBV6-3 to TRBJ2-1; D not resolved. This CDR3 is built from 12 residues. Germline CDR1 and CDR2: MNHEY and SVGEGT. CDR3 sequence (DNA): TGTGCCAGCAGTTACTCTATACGTGAGCAGCTCTTC. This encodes CASSYSIREQLF.

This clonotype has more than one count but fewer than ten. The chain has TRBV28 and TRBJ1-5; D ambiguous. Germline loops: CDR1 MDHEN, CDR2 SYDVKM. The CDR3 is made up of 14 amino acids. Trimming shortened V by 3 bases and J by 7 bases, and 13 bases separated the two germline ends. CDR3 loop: CASSLAEGAQPQHF. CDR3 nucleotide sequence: TGTGCCAGCAGTTTGGCAGAGGGAGCGCAGCCCCAGCATTTT. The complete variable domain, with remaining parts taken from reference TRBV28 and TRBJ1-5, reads DVKVTQSSRYLVKRTGEKVFLECVQDMDHENMFWYRQDPGLGLRLIYFSYDVKMKEKGDIPEGYSVSREKKERFSLILESASTNQTSMYLCASSLAEGAQPQHFGDGTRLSIL.